What follows describes a single T cell receptor (beta chain). Its antigen is as yet unknown. The CDR3 consists of 15 residues. Germline assignment: CDR1 MNHEY and CDR2 SVGAGI. The data derive from a study of monozygotic twins with inflammatory bowel disease. Study outcomes and limitations: The authors note that differing immunosuppressive treatments may have added variability to patient repertoires.

The template-switching step introduced UMIs that carried a 6-nucleotide sample barcode. TCRdb reanalyzed the 5' RACE reads, giving one entry per CDR3 protein sequence and no DNA. This sample lists over 350,000 distinct CDR3 sequences; its ten largest clones have approximately 2.4%. The rearrangement links TRBV6-5 to TRBJ2-2; TCRdb's D call, TRBD1, is unchecked because there is no DNA. Sequences were obtained from blood. This receptor was identified in a human donor with ulcerative colitis or Crohn's disease, or a healthy co-twin of an affected twin (not recorded which). Here the CDR3 reads CASSYPAGHAGELFF.